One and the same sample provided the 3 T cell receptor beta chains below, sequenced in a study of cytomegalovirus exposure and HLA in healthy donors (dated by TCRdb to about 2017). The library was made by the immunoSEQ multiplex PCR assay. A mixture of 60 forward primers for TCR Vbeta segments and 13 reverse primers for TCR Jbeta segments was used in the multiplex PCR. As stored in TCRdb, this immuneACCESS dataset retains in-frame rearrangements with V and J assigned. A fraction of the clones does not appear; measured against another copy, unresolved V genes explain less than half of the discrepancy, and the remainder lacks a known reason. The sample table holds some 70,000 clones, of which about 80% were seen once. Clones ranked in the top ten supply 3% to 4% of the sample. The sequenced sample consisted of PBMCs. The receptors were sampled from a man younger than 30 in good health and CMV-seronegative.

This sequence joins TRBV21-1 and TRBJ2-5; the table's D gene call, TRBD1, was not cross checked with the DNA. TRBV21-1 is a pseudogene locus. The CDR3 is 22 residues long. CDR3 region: CASSKVKYREVFLRLRVETQYF. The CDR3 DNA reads TGTGCCAGCAGCAAAGTGAAATACAGGGAAGTGTTCCTGCGTTTAAGGGTTGAGACCCAGTACTTC.

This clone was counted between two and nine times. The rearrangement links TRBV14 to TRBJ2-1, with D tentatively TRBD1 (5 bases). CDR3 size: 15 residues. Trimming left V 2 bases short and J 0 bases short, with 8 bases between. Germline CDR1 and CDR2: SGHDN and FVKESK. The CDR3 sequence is CASSQYRNSYNEQFF. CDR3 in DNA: TGTGCCAGCAGCCAATACAGGAACTCCTACAATGAGCAGTTCTTC.

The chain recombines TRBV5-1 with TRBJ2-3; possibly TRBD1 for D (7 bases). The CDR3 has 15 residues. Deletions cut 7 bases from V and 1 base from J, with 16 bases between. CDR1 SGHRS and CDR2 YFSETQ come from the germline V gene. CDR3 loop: CASLDRRGGTDTQYF. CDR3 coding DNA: TGCGCCAGCCTCGACCGCAGGGGGGGCACAGATACGCAGTATTTT.